This T cell receptor beta chain was identified during a study of T cell repertoires in cytomegalovirus infection. Whole-study context: Selection of CMV epitopes for the study included recently identified HLA-C-restricted and well-studied HLA-B-restricted ones. Based on public TCR beta signatures, there were indications of CMV infection and of a matching HLA type.

For this clonotype: Its matching antigen is unknown.

Study-level points and caveats: Ex vivo responses were dominated by HLA-C-restricted CMV-specific TCR beta clonotypes.

Germline CDR1 reads MNHNS; CDR2 reads SASEGT. Trimming removed 2 bases at V and 3 bases at J, with 8 bases between. CDR3 length: 13 residues. TCRdb re-analysed the reads in MiXCR, keeping a single row per CDR3 protein. This table holds around 340,000 distinct CDR3 sequences, about 28% found once. The sequencing here drew on cultured PBMCs, taken from culture after CMV antigen stimulation. V and J are TRBV6-1 and TRBJ2-7; D ambiguous. This sequence was found in a human donor in good health (CMV status not recorded). Some clones in this sample may be carry-over from other donors' samples. The CDR3 DNA follows: TGTGCCAGCAGTGAAACGGTCCACTACGAGCAGTACTTC. It codes for CASSETVHYEQYF.